This T cell receptor (beta chain) originates from a study of a mutant IDH1 vaccine in newly diagnosed glioma. Across the study: The sex distribution of treated patients was about 62% male and about 38% female, with a mean age of 40.4 years.

This clone was counted once. Only in-frame clones appear in the TCRdb table, and some are missing; sequencing was by immunoSEQ multiplex PCR. The data hold 40,000 or so clones, with over 85% observed a single time. Time point indicated: baseline, week 1 (first vaccination visit). Treatment indicated: pre-vaccination baseline after standard-of-care therapy. Astrocytomas found in donors were new, WHO grade 3 or 4, IDH1-mutant and ATRX-lost. V was clipped by 7 bases and J by 1 base, with 16 bases between them. The CDR3 runs 15 residues. Germline values: CDR1 SEHNR, CDR2 FQNEAQ (reference sequence). This specimen was PBMCs, taken from a glioma patient treated with radiotherapy, temozolomide or both. The sequence came from a man between 18 and 29 years old with glioma. J is TRBJ1-1 and V is TRBV7-9, with D unresolved. The CDR3 loop is CASTSKSPWNTEAFF. The CDR3 DNA is TGTGCCAGCACCTCCAAGTCCCCTTGGAACACTGAAGCTTTCTTT.